What follows are 29 T cell receptor beta chains derived from one specimen sequenced in a study of CD8 T cells in Susac syndrome (dated by TCRdb to the late 2010s). Library preparation employed the immunoSEQ multiplex PCR assay. RNA was extracted with the RNeasy kit and 0.5 to 1 ug was reverse transcribed using random hexamers. TCRdb took the public reads, trimmed them with fastp at Q25, ran MiXCR for clone calling and kept in-frame beta chains. When rows share a CDR3 protein, they turn into one entry using the most common DNA and genes. The sample data list just under 150,000 distinct CDR3 sequences, and roughly 94% of these were observed just once. The ten largest clones represent approximately 0.08% of the sample. Sample: CD4+ T cells from PBMCs. The receptors here all came from a human donor in good health.

This chain joins TRBV28 and TRBJ2-5; 8 nucleotides align to TRBD1. The trim removed 2 bases at V and 5 bases at J, leaving 4 bases unmatched. CDR1 MDHEN and CDR2 SYDVKM come from the germline V gene. This CDR3 has 14 amino acids. DNA for the CDR3: TGTGCCAGCAGTTTAATCAGGGGGCGGGAGACCCAGTACTTC. Its protein product is CASSLIRGRETQYF.

The rearrangement uses TRBV11-1 and TRBJ1-2; possible D gene TRBD1, 5 bases. The CDR3 totals 11 residues. V shed 8 bases and J shed 3 bases, with 7 bases lying between them. CDR1 is SGHAT and CDR2 is FQDESV in the germline V gene (reference sequence). The DNA of the CDR3 is TGTGCCAGCGGCAGGGACTATGGCTACACCTTC. It codes for CASGRDYGYTF.

V and J are TRBV20-1 and TRBJ2-7, with 10 bases fitting TRBD2. This CDR3 is built from 14 residues. V lost 3 bases to trimming and J lost 3 bases; unmatched junction nucleotides: 5. Germline CDR1 DFQATT, CDR2 SNEGSKA (reference sequence). CDR3 region: CSASFPSGSYEQYF. CDR3 in DNA: TGCAGTGCTAGTTTCCCTAGCGGGAGCTACGAGCAGTACTTC.

The table lists this clonotype with a few counts. This rearrangement joins TRBV6-1 to TRBJ2-7; D could derive from TRBD1 or TRBD2 (6 bases each). With 7 bases removed from V and 7 bases from J, the gap between germline ends came to 11 bases. The CDR3 runs 11 residues. Germline-derived CDR1 and CDR2 are MNHNS and SASEGT. CDR3 nucleotide sequence: TGTGCCAGCAACACAGGGAGGGAGCAGTACTTC. This gives the protein CASNTGREQYF.

V usage is TRBV5-1 and J usage is TRBJ1-2; no clear D gene. Trimming cost V 4 bases and J 8 bases, with 12 bases left between them. CDR3 length equals 12 residues. CDR1 and CDR2 (germline): SGHRS, YFSETQ. The CDR3 region has the DNA TGCGCCAGCAGCCTCGACCGGGCGGGCTACACCTTC. Protein sequence: CASSLDRAGYTF.

The rearrangement joins TRBV24-1 to TRBJ2-5, with D possibly being TRBD2 (6 bases). V lost 3 bases to trimming and J lost 2 bases, with 9 bases between them. Germline V gene lookup returns CDR1 KGHDR and CDR2 SFDVKD. The CDR3 contains 14 residues. CDR3 amino acids: CATSDVGTQETQYF. The CDR3 coding sequence is TGTGCCACCAGTGATGTCGGGACTCAAGAGACCCAGTACTTC.

The chain carries TRBV15 and TRBJ1-1; D remains ambiguous. V was cut by 0 bases and J by 7 bases, with 9 bases left in between. This CDR3 comprises 13 residues. Germline CDR1 is LNHNV and CDR2 is YYDKDF (reference sequence). Here the CDR3 reads CATSRELEGEAFF. In nucleotides, the CDR3 is TGTGCCACCAGCAGAGAATTAGAAGGTGAAGCTTTCTTT.

The gene calls are TRBV4-2 and TRBJ2-7; 7 nucleotides align to TRBD1. This CDR3 is built from 17 residues. Losses at the gene ends were 2 bases for V and 0 bases for J; bases not matched to a gene: 10. The V gene's germline CDR1 is LGHNA and CDR2 YNFKEQ. CDR3 sequence reads: CASSQQQGRQSSYEQYF. In DNA form, the CDR3 reads TGTGCCAGCAGCCAACAACAGGGGCGACAAAGCTCCTACGAGCAGTACTTC.

The chain carries TRBV28 and TRBJ1-2, with 7 bases aligning to TRBD1. CDR1 is MDHEN, CDR2 SYDVKM, per germline. The CDR3 covers 15 residues. V gave up 6 bases and J gave up 3 bases; unmatched junction bases: 10. CDR3 coding DNA: TGTGCCAGCAGAACTTCTCCCGGACAGGACTATGGCTACACCTTC. Translated, it gives CASRTSPGQDYGYTF.

The V call is TRBV12-3 or TRBV12-4, the J call TRBJ1-1; no firm D call. The CDR3 extends over 16 amino acids. V dropped 1 base and J dropped 6 bases, with 18 bases sitting between them. CDR3 nucleotide sequence: TGTGCCAGCAGTTTAGAAGCAAGGGCCGCCGGCGCTGAAGCTTTCTTT. Protein sequence: CASSLEARAAGAEAFF.

The chain combines TRBV19 with TRBJ2-1; D is perhaps TRBD1 (5 bases). This CDR3 spans 15 amino acids. V was clipped by 3 bases and J by 8 bases, with 17 bases between them. Germline CDR1 and CDR2: LNHDA and SQIVND (reference sequence). DNA of the CDR3: TGTGCCAGTAGTATTCTTGGGGCATTGACCCATGAGCAGTTCTTC. Translation: CASSILGALTHEQFF.

The chain recombines TRBV19 with TRBJ2-7; D remains ambiguous. Trimming shortened V by 4 bases and J by 6 bases, and 13 bases separated the two germline ends. This CDR3 region has 13 residues. Per germline, CDR1 LNHDA and CDR2 SQIVND (reference sequence). The CDR3 region is CASSTQKGIEQYF. CDR3 nucleotides: TGTGCCAGTAGTACCCAAAAAGGAATCGAGCAGTACTTC. The variable domain in full, completed from reference TRBV19 and TRBJ2-7, reads DGGITQSPKYLFRKEGQNVTLSCEQNLNHDAMYWYRQDPGQGLRLIYYSQIVNDFQKGDIAEGYSVSREKKESFPLTVTSAQKNPTAFYLCASSTQKGIEQYFGPGTRLTVT.

This chain uses TRBV20-1 with TRBJ2-7; 8 bases fit TRBD2. Germline V gene sequence: CDR1 DFQATT, CDR2 SNEGSKA (reference sequence). The CDR3 loop spans 14 amino acids. V was clipped by 4 bases and J by 2 bases; unmatched bases: 7. The CDR3, as DNA: TGCAGTGCTACCACTAGCGGAGTCGCCTACGAGCAGTACTTC. It translates to CSATTSGVAYEQYF.

The chain uses TRBV25-1 and TRBJ1-3; 9 bases match TRBD1. Germline V gene sequence: CDR1 MGHDK, CDR2 SYGVNS. The CDR3 consists of 15 residues. Trimming took 5 bases from V and 4 from J; bases not matched to a gene: 6. As DNA, the CDR3 is TGTGCCAGCAGTCTACAGGGGGCGCAAGGAAACACCATATATTTT. Its translation is CASSLQGAQGNTIYF.

This chain links TRBV3-1 with TRBJ1-3; tentatively, D is TRBD1 (6 bases). Germline CDR1 and CDR2: LGHDT and YNNKEL (reference sequence). The CDR3 has 15 residues. Trimming took 2 bases from V and 2 from J, leaving 10 bases between them. CDR3: CASSQRYRAGNTIYF. The CDR3 nucleotides are TGTGCCAGCAGCCAACGGTACAGGGCTGGAAACACCATATATTTT.

This rearrangement joins TRBV30 to TRBJ2-3; TRBD2 matches 12 bases. V lost 0 bases to trimming and J lost 5 bases; unmatched junction nucleotides: 0. There are 14 residues in the CDR3. Germline assignment: CDR1 GTSNPN and CDR2 SVGIG (reference sequence). The CDR3 DNA follows: TGTGCCTGGAGTGTACTAGCGGGAGGAGATACGCAGTATTTT. Translation gives CAWSVLAGGDTQYF.

This clonotype was recorded only once. This chain joins TRBV5-1 and TRBJ1-2; TRBD1 agrees at 7 bases. Germline loops: CDR1 SGHRS, CDR2 YFSETQ. Trimming cost V 2 bases and J 2 bases; bases outside gene matches: 3. The CDR3 spans 14 residues. The CDR3 coding sequence is TGCGCCAGCAGCTTCAACAGGGGAAACTATGGCTACACCTTC. Its protein product is CASSFNRGNYGYTF. Based on the CDR3 plus reference TRBV5-1 and TRBJ1-2, the full variable domain is KAGVTQTPRYLIKTRGQQVTLSCSPISGHRSVSWYQQTPGQGLQFLFEYFSETQRNKGNFPGRFSGRQFSNSRSEMNVSTLELGDSALYLCASSFNRGNYGYTFGSGTRLTVV.

The chain couples TRBV12-3 or TRBV12-4 to TRBJ1-5; D is undetermined. Trimming shortened V by 4 bases and J by 4 bases, and 17 bases separated the two germline ends. There are 16 residues in the CDR3. CDR3 sequence reads: CASSSSPALGNQPQHF. The CDR3 DNA is TGTGCCAGCAGTTCCTCCCCCGCCTTAGGGAATCAGCCCCAGCATTTT.

The rearrangement joins TRBV5-1 to TRBJ1-2, with a tentative D call TRBD1 (6 bases). V lost 0 bases, J lost 8 bases, and 11 bases lay in between. This CDR3 spans 13 amino acids. Per the germline V gene, CDR1 is SGHRS and CDR2 is YFSETQ. This chain's CDR3 is CASSLGPGQGYTF. CDR3 nucleotide sequence: TGCGCCAGCAGCTTGGGACCGGGACAAGGCTACACCTTC.

This chain uses TRBV12-3 or TRBV12-4 with TRBJ1-1, with a weak D call TRBD1 (5 bases). The V and J ends lost 5 bases and 3 bases respectively, with 16 bases between them. The CDR3 sequence is 15 residues long. The CDR3 DNA follows: TGTGCCAGCAGTCCCGGACCGGGGGGGGACACTGAAGCTTTCTTT. Translating it yields CASSPGPGGDTEAFF.

This clonotype was seen a single time. The rearrangement uses TRBV6-2 or TRBV6-3 and TRBJ1-5; D is possibly TRBD1 (6 bases). This CDR3 contains 12 residues. V was trimmed by 5 bases and J by 12 bases, leaving 14 bases between them. CDR1 is MNHEY, CDR2 SVGEGT, per germline. The CDR3 loop reads CASSRTVGLQHF. The CDR3 bases are TGTGCCAGCAGTCGGACAGTTGGTCTCCAGCATTTT.

This chain joins TRBV25-1 and TRBJ1-1; D unclear. This CDR3 spans 13 amino acids. Germline V gene data show CDR1 as MGHDK and CDR2 as SYGVNS. V gave up 0 bases and J gave up 4 bases, with 6 bases separating them. CDR3 residues: CASSEYAVTEAFF. The CDR3 DNA sequence: TGTGCCAGCAGTGAATATGCAGTCACTGAAGCTTTCTTT. Drawing the rest from reference TRBV25-1 and TRBJ1-1, the complete variable domain is EADIYQTPRYLVIGTGKKITLECSQTMGHDKMYWYQQDPGMELHLIHYSYGVNSTEKGDLSSESTVSRIRTEHFPLTLESARPSHTSQYLCASSEYAVTEAFFGQGTRLTVV.

The chain recombines TRBV28 with TRBJ2-7; D remains unclear. Germline values: CDR1 MDHEN, CDR2 SYDVKM. V dropped 1 base and J dropped 6 bases, with 7 bases sitting between them. This CDR3 region has 12 residues. The chain's CDR3 is CASSLSTSEQYF. The CDR3, as DNA: TGTGCCAGCAGTTTATCAACCTCCGAGCAGTACTTC.

Note on this clonotype: Compared with germline, one end of the junction differs, possibly owing to a read error. The chain uses TRBV2 and TRBJ1-4; possibly TRBD1 for D (6 bases). The CDR3 is 15 amino acids. Germline loops: CDR1 SNHLY, CDR2 FYNNEI. The CDR3 DNA sequence: TGTGCCAGCACCCCCGGCAGGACAGATAATGGAAAACTGTTTTTT. Residues: CASTPGRTDNGKLFF.

The chain is built from TRBV10-3 and TRBJ1-1, with TRBD1 matching 7 bases. Germline CDR1 reads ENHRY; CDR2 reads SYGVKD. The CDR3 totals 13 residues. V was pared by 6 bases and J by 7 bases, with 8 bases of the junction left unmatched. CDR3 DNA: TGTGCCATCAGGACCGGGACAGCGATTGAAGCTTTCTTT. This translates into CAIRTGTAIEAFF.

The chain recombines TRBV15 with TRBJ2-7, with TRBD1 matching 9 bases. The CDR3 is 15 amino acids. The trim removed 5 bases at V and 0 bases at J, leaving 5 bases unmatched. Germline assignment: CDR1 LNHNV and CDR2 YYDKDF (reference sequence). CDR3 coding DNA: TGTGCCACCAGCTTACAGACAGGGGGCTCCTACGAGCAGTACTTC. Residues: CATSLQTGGSYEQYF.

The J gene is TRBJ1-4, the V gene TRBV11-2; D might be TRBD1 (5 bases). The germline V gene encodes CDR1 SGHAT and CDR2 FQNNGV. The CDR3 extends over 15 amino acids. V lost 5 bases and J lost 10, with 20 bases in between. The CDR3 reads CASSLRGPFSGKLFF. The CDR3 coding sequence is TGTGCCAGCAGCCTCCGGGGCCCGTTTTCCGGAAAACTGTTTTTT.

V gene TRBV20-1 combines with J gene TRBJ2-1, with D perhaps TRBD1 or TRBD2 (6 bases each). This CDR3 is built from 16 residues. The germline V and J ends were trimmed by 3 bases and 4 bases, with 19 bases remaining between them. Germline V CDR1 and CDR2: DFQATT, SNEGSKA (reference sequence). The CDR3 sequence is CSARVTGLANYNEQFF. The CDR3, as DNA: TGCAGTGCTAGGGTAACAGGGCTAGCGAATTACAATGAGCAGTTCTTC.

A single count supports this clonotype. This chain links TRBV5-1 with TRBJ2-1; 7 nucleotides align to TRBD2. The CDR3 spans 15 residues. Germline lookup yields CDR1 SGHRS and CDR2 YFSETQ. With V trimmed by 2 bases and J by 5 bases, 7 bases remained unmatched. The CDR3 loop is CASSFAGVGNNEQFF. CDR3 DNA: TGCGCCAGCAGCTTCGCGGGAGTCGGGAACAATGAGCAGTTCTTC.